This T cell receptor beta chain was recorded in a study of T cells after yellow fever vaccination. Background on the study: For low cell numbers, libraries were made with SMART-Seq v4 Ultra Low Input.

The CDR3 spans 15 residues. Germline V gene lookup returns CDR1 KGHSH and CDR2 LQKENI. With V trimmed by 6 bases and J by 4 bases, 7 bases remained unmatched. This clonotype was seen a handful of times. Its specificity is not known. Using its own MiXCR run on the 5' RACE reads, TCRdb lists one record per CDR3 protein. The table lists 200,000 to 300,000 distinct CDR3 sequences, over 6.5% of them singletons. General observations from the study: Some clonotypes were seen in both the CD4 and the CD8 compartments. These made up a small share and likely arose from convergent recombination. Most clones from primary vaccination resurfaced after the booster (roughly 96% CD4, approximately 88% CD8). There was a possibility that FACS-sorted repertoires contained abundant clonotypes contaminating from the bulk population.

This TCR was sampled from a man aged 25-45 years who received the YFV17D yellow fever vaccine. This sequence joins TRBV18 and TRBJ2-1, with 9 bases lining up with TRBD2. Here the sequenced sample was CD4+ T cells sorted from PBMCs, taken on the day of the yellow fever booster vaccination. The CDR3 bases are TGTGCCAGCTCCCCTGGACTAGCGTCTTACAATGAGCAGTTCTTC. Amino acid sequence: CASSPGLASYNEQFF.